This T cell receptor (beta chain) was found in a study of cytomegalovirus exposure and HLA in healthy donors. The study's findings and limits: The tendency of first-cohort TCR clusters to co-occur in the 90 to 150 validation repertoires was the finding of a later analysis. Reported results showed that the classifier diagnosed cytomegalovirus status with high specificity and sensitivity.

Produced via immunoSEQ multiplex PCR; TCRdb's table is partial and in-frame only. Among under 150,000 clones listed, around 88% were seen once. Remarks on this clone: Antigen unknown.

The CDR3 loop spans 14 amino acids. V lost 6 bases and J 0 bases, leaving 9 bases between the germline ends. The germline gives CDR1 SGHTA, CDR2 FQGNSA. Sequenced material: PBMCs. The clonotype comes from a woman in her late teens or twenties in good health and CMV-seropositive. J is TRBJ1-3 and V is TRBV7-2; a possible D gene is TRBD1 (6 bases). CDR3 DNA sequence: TGTGCCAGCAGACCGGACAGCTCTGGAAACACCATATATTTT. As protein: CASRPDSSGNTIYF.